This T cell receptor (beta chain) appears in the sequencing data of a study of post-analysis software for immune sequencing data. Background on the study: Some patients lacked subtype; others had relapsing-remitting, secondary progressive or progressive-relapsing disease.

Study-wide findings and caveats: Four or five TRBV segments were significantly more frequent in patients than in controls. TRBV5-6, TRBV5-1 and TRBV20-1 were among these segments. Comparison with controls showed significantly lower normalized Chao1 diversity in multiple sclerosis patients. Strong co-clustering by F measure linked samples that shared a preparation batch.

With V trimmed by 7 bases and J by 4 bases, 5 bases remained unmatched. CDR1 MNHEY and CDR2 SVGAGI come from the germline V gene. This CDR3 comprises 14 residues. With respect to this clonotype: Its cognate antigen is unknown.

Libraries were made from TCR beta cDNA, and they carried unique molecular identifiers. Starting from approximately 0.95 to 9.8 million T cells, the study yielded approximately 500,000 cDNA molecules. TCRdb reprocessed the PCR reads via MiXCR and lists one record per CDR3 protein. This sample has a few hundred thousand distinct CDR3 sequences; less than 40% occur once, and the top ten carry roughly 12%. Sequenced: blood. The clonotype originates from a girl aged 10-17 years with multiple sclerosis. The chain joins TRBV6-5 to TRBJ2-3; 10 bases map to TRBD2. The CDR3 DNA follows: TGTGCCAGCAAAAGCGGGGGGGCCTCAGATACGCAGTATTTT. It encodes CASKSGGASDTQYF.